The source of this T cell receptor beta chain is a study of T cell responses to AZD1222 COVID-19 vaccine. Study-level findings and limits: The study found vaccine-associated CD4 TCRs spanning spike, dominant at 160-218 and 743-854.

Points on this clone: The antigen remains undetermined.

The data were produced by immunoSEQ multiplex PCR, yet TCRdb's version contains in-frame clones alone and is incomplete. The sample has about 140,000 clones; approximately 90% are singletons. V was cut by 4 bases and J by 2 bases, with 14 bases left in between. The germline V gene encodes CDR1 SGHRS and CDR2 YFSETQ. This CDR3 spans 15 amino acids. The chain has TRBV5-1 and TRBJ2-3; D is unclear. The source was peripheral blood, collected 28 days after the second AZD1222 dose. The sequence was obtained from an adult who received the AZD1222 COVID-19 vaccine. DNA for the CDR3: TGCGCCAGCAGCCCCGGTGTTACCTTCACAGATACGCAGTATTTT. The encoded protein is CASSPGVTFTDTQYF.